These 32 T cell receptor beta chains originate from one sample sequenced in a study of CD8 T cells in Susac syndrome (dated by TCRdb to the late 2010s). To prepare the library, the immunoSEQ multiplex PCR assay was applied. RNA was extracted using the RNeasy kit, and about 0.45 to 1 ug of the RNA was reverse transcribed with random hexamers. TCRdb took the public reads, trimmed them with fastp at Q25, ran MiXCR for clone calling and kept in-frame beta chains. Each entry merges the rows of one CDR3 protein and shows their most common DNA and genes. The sample table records around 200,000 distinct CDR3 sequences; about 95% of these occur just once. The ten largest clones add up to 0.1% of the sample. Sequencing was performed on CD4+ T cells from PBMCs. Receptors originate from a human donor in good health.

The rearrangement uses TRBV5-1 and TRBJ2-1, with D maybe TRBD2 (5 bases). V was shortened by 4 bases and J by 1 base, with 9 bases between the two germline ends. CDR3 size: 14 residues. The germline CDR1 and CDR2 sequences are SGHRS and YFSETQ. Here the CDR3 DNA reads TGCGCCAGCAGCCAACCGGGGTCCTACAATGAGCAGTTCTTC. Translating gives CASSQPGSYNEQFF.

The chain couples TRBV27 to TRBJ1-2, with 7 positions matching TRBD1. This CDR3 has 15 amino acids. V shed 5 bases and J 2 bases; nucleotides not matched to a gene: 8. Germline values: CDR1 MNHEY, CDR2 SMNVEV (reference sequence). This CDR3 reads CASSPIDRVNYGYTF. The CDR3 bases are TGTGCCAGCAGTCCGATAGACAGGGTAAACTATGGCTACACCTTC.

This rearrangement joins TRBV4-1 to TRBJ1-3, with D uncertain. The CDR3 has 15 residues. The ends were cut back, 1 base at V and 0 bases at J, with 7 bases in the middle. Germline V gives CDR1 MGHRA, CDR2 YSYEKL. The CDR3 sequence: CASSQVGVSGNTIYF. In nucleotides, the CDR3 is TGCGCCAGCAGCCAAGTCGGAGTCTCTGGAAACACCATATATTTT.

CDR3 region: CASSQGEWLAGARRSTDTQYF. As DNA, the CDR3 is TGTGCCAGCAGCCAAGGGGAGTGGCTAGCGGGGGCCCGCAGGTCCACAGATACGCAGTATTTT. The chain joins TRBV3-1 to TRBJ2-3; 10 positions match TRBD2. Per germline, CDR1 LGHDT and CDR2 YNNKEL (reference sequence). The CDR3 has 21 amino acids. Unmatched junction bases numbered 18, after V lost 1 base and J lost 2 bases.

The chain recombines TRBV29-1 with TRBJ1-3, with D perhaps matching TRBD1 (6 bases). This CDR3 has 13 amino acids. Germline values: CDR1 SQVTM, CDR2 ANQGSEA. Trimming stripped 6 bases from V and 3 bases from J, with 12 bases between. CDR3 region: CSVLEGVGNTIYF. The CDR3 DNA sequence: TGCAGCGTCCTCGAGGGGGTTGGAAACACCATATATTTT.

This chain uses TRBV12-3 or TRBV12-4 with TRBJ1-2; a weak D match, TRBD1 (6 bases). The germline V and J ends were trimmed by 6 bases and 4 bases, with 18 bases remaining between them. CDR3 size: 15 residues. In DNA, the CDR3 is TGTGCCAGCAGCCCGCCCGGACAGATTTCCTATGGCTACACCTTC. This codes for CASSPPGQISYGYTF.

As regards this clonotype: A junction boundary mismatches the germline segment, possibly from a read error. The chain couples TRBV2 to TRBJ2-1; D not certain. The CDR3 covers 11 residues. Germline V gene sequence: CDR1 SNHLY, CDR2 FYNNEI. The CDR3 DNA is TGTGCCAGCAGTGAATCCAGCACTGTGGTCTTC. This codes for CASSESSTVVF.

The V gene is TRBV2, the J gene TRBJ2-6; a possible D gene is TRBD2 (5 bases). The CDR3 is made up of 16 amino acids. Germline V gene lookup returns CDR1 SNHLY and CDR2 FYNNEI. Trimming took 5 bases from V and 3 from J, leaving 14 bases between them. In nucleotides, the CDR3 is TGTGCCAGCAGTATCTCCCGCGGACTTGGGGCCAACGTCCTGACTTTC. This encodes CASSISRGLGANVLTF.

The chain recombines TRBV20-1 with TRBJ2-3, with TRBD1 identical over 10 bases. The CDR3 loop spans 14 amino acids. V trimming: 7 bases; J trimming: 4 bases; junction bases outside the gene matches: 8. CDR1 is DFQATT, CDR2 SNEGSKA, per germline (reference sequence). The CDR3: CSVPGQGFSDTQYF. The CDR3 nucleotides are TGCAGTGTACCGGGACAGGGGTTTTCAGATACGCAGTATTTT.

The chain employs TRBV30 and TRBJ2-5; a weak D match, TRBD2 (8 bases). V gave up 8 bases and J gave up 9 bases, with 16 bases separating them. The CDR3 covers 11 residues. The germline gives CDR1 GTSNPN, CDR2 SVGIG (reference sequence). In nucleotides, the CDR3 is TGTGCCCATGGTAGCGGGACAGCCCAGTACTTC. This gives the protein CAHGSGTAQYF.

The chain employs TRBV3-1 and TRBJ2-2; TRBD2 is a possible D gene (5 bases). This CDR3 is 13 amino acids long. V shed 0 bases and J shed 7 bases, with 6 bases lying between them. Germline CDR1 reads LGHDT; CDR2 reads YNNKEL (reference sequence). CDR3 amino acids: CASSQEGGGELFF. CDR3 in DNA: TGTGCCAGCAGCCAAGAAGGAGGCGGGGAGCTGTTTTTT. Looking up the rest from reference TRBV3-1 and TRBJ2-2 gives the full variable domain: DTAVSQTPKYLVTQMGNDKSIKCEQNLGHDTMYWYKQDSKKFLKIMFSYNNKELIINETVPNRFSPKSPDKAHLNLHINSLELGDSAVYFCASSQEGGGELFFGEGSRLTVL.

This chain links TRBV20-1 with TRBJ2-1; possible D gene TRBD2, 6 bases. Germline CDR1 reads DFQATT; CDR2 reads SNEGSKA (reference sequence). The CDR3 runs to 12 residues. Deletions cut 3 bases from V and 4 bases from J, with 7 bases between. The CDR3 loop reads CSAREGYNEQFF. In DNA, the CDR3 is TGCAGTGCTAGGGAGGGGTACAATGAGCAGTTCTTC.

The genes are TRBV7-2 and TRBJ2-1; D call uncertain. V lost 5 bases and J lost 6, with 14 bases in between. CDR1 is SGHTA and CDR2 is FQGNSA in the germline V gene. The CDR3 covers 14 residues. The CDR3, as DNA: TGTGCCAGCAGCCCCTCGGGCGCGATCAATGAGCAGTTCTTC. Amino acid sequence: CASSPSGAINEQFF.

The V call is TRBV29-1, the J call TRBJ2-3; D is possibly TRBD2 (6 bases). Germline CDR1 SQVTM, CDR2 ANQGSEA. The CDR3 spans 16 residues. Trimming left V 5 bases short and J 3 bases short, with 21 bases between. CDR3 in DNA: TGCAGCGTTTCTACGGGGACGCTCCGGGGGACAGATACGCAGTATTTT. Translated: CSVSTGTLRGTDTQYF.

This chain joins TRBV20-1 and TRBJ2-2, with 7 bases lining up with TRBD1. The CDR3 length is 15 residues. The V gene end was trimmed by 2 bases and the J gene end by 0 bases; junction bases not matched to a gene: 3. The germline gives CDR1 DFQATT, CDR2 SNEGSKA (reference sequence). The CDR3 DNA reads as TGCAGTGCTAGATCGGGACAGCCGAACACCGGGGAGCTGTTTTTT. Its translation: CSARSGQPNTGELFF.

This clonotype appeared once. The V gene is TRBV30, the J gene TRBJ2-1, with 8 bases that match TRBD1. V dropped 3 bases and J dropped 7; count of bases not matched to a gene: 11. The CDR3 loop spans 15 amino acids. In germline, CDR1 is GTSNPN, CDR2 SVGIG (reference sequence). Written as DNA, the CDR3 is TGTGCCTGGAGCCTGGACAGGGCCTTCGGGAATGAGCAGTTCTTC. This gives the protein CAWSLDRAFGNEQFF.

This clonotype was seen just once. This chain connects TRBV7-6 to TRBJ1-5; D uncertain. The CDR3 totals 13 residues. V was pared by 3 bases and J by 4 bases, with 7 bases between. The germline gives CDR1 SGHVS, CDR2 FNYEAQ. CDR3 DNA sequence: TGTGCCAGCAGCTTCTCGGATAATCAGCCCCAGCATTTT. Translation: CASSFSDNQPQHF.

The gene calls are TRBV5-1 and TRBJ1-5; D gene unclear. Between the trimmed V and J ends, which lost 5 bases and 1 base, there was a span of 10 bases. This CDR3 is built from 14 residues. Germline V gene lookup returns CDR1 SGHRS and CDR2 YFSETQ. Here the CDR3 DNA reads TGCGCCAGCAGACCAGACATCAGCAATCAGCCCCAGCATTTT. Translating it yields CASRPDISNQPQHF.

The rearrangement links TRBV5-4 to TRBJ2-3; 8 nucleotides agree with TRBD2. The CDR3 totals 15 residues. Per germline, CDR1 SGHNT and CDR2 YYREEE (reference sequence). V trimming: 4 bases; J trimming: 1 base; junction bases outside the gene matches: 5. The CDR3 nucleotides read TGTGCCAGCAGCCAACCGCGGGGGGGCACAGATACGCAGTATTTT. Translating it yields CASSQPRGGTDTQYF.

This clonotype appeared once. J is TRBJ2-7 and V is TRBV2; D gene uncertain. Germline lookup yields CDR1 SNHLY and CDR2 FYNNEI. The CDR3 runs to 13 residues. V lost 4 bases, J lost 3 bases, and 10 bases lay in between. CDR3 protein: CASSGGLYYEQYV. DNA for the CDR3: TGTGCCAGCAGTGGTGGCCTATACTACGAGCAGTACGTC.

The J gene is TRBJ2-7, the V gene TRBV10-3; D might be TRBD2 (5 bases). CDR3 length equals 15 residues. The ends were cut back, 0 bases at V and 0 bases at J, with 9 bases in the middle. The germline V gene encodes CDR1 ENHRY and CDR2 SYGVKD. For the CDR3, the DNA is TGTGCCATCAGTGAGTCTGGGAGAGCCTCCTACGAGCAGTACTTC. It is translated as CAISESGRASYEQYF.

The chain is built from TRBV27 and TRBJ1-2; TRBD1 is a possible D gene (6 bases). V lost 4 bases, J lost 5 bases, and 11 bases lay in between. Germline-derived CDR1 and CDR2 are MNHEY and SMNVEV (reference sequence). The CDR3 totals 13 residues. This CDR3 reads CASSSQGPYGYTF. In nucleotides, the CDR3 is TGTGCCAGCAGTTCACAGGGCCCATATGGCTACACCTTC.

This chain links TRBV3-1 with TRBJ1-5, with TRBD1 as a possible D gene (5 bases). V was cut by 4 bases and J by 5 bases, with 12 bases left in between. The CDR3 contains 14 residues. The germline V gene encodes CDR1 LGHDT and CDR2 YNNKEL (reference sequence). DNA of the CDR3: TGTGCCAGCAGCCGCTCGGAAGGGGATCAGCCCCAGCATTTT. It translates to CASSRSEGDQPQHF. Full variable domain (missing parts from reference TRBV3-1 and TRBJ1-5): DTAVSQTPKYLVTQMGNDKSIKCEQNLGHDTMYWYKQDSKKFLKIMFSYNNKELIINETVPNRFSPKSPDKAHLNLHINSLELGDSAVYFCASSRSEGDQPQHFGDGTRLSIL.

In its sample, this clonotype was seen once. The J gene is TRBJ1-4, the V gene TRBV12-3 or TRBV12-4; D call uncertain. The CDR3 length is 13 residues. The V and J ends lost 0 bases and 7 bases respectively, with 6 bases between them. CDR3 region: CASSLAGSEKLFF. CDR3 sequence (DNA): TGTGCCAGCAGTTTAGCGGGGTCTGAAAAACTGTTTTTT.

This rearrangement joins TRBV29-1 to TRBJ1-2; TRBD1 matches 7 bases. With V trimmed by 7 bases and J by 0 bases, 2 bases remained unmatched. Germline CDR1 SQVTM, CDR2 ANQGSEA. This CDR3 spans 12 amino acids. In DNA, the CDR3 is TGCAGCGCGGGACAGCCTAACTATGGCTACACCTTC. Residues: CSAGQPNYGYTF.

CDR3 DNA: TGTGCCAGCAGCTTGCCCCCCGGGTCATACGAGCAGTACTTC. Amino acid sequence: CASSLPPGSYEQYF. This chain uses TRBV5-6 with TRBJ2-7; D unresolved. With 1 base removed from V and 4 bases from J, the gap between germline ends came to 12 bases. Germline V lookup: CDR1 SGHDT, CDR2 YYEEEE. CDR3 length equals 14 residues. The variable domain in full, completed from reference TRBV5-6 and TRBJ2-7, reads DAGVTQSPTHLIKTRGQQVTLRCSPKSGHDTVSWYQQALGQGPQFIFQYYEEEERQRGNFPDRFSGHQFPNYSSELNVNALLLGDSALYLCASSLPPGSYEQYFGPGTRLTVT.

The rearrangement uses TRBV28 and TRBJ2-7; TRBD2 is a possible D gene (5 bases). The germline V and J ends were trimmed by 5 bases and 0 bases, with 11 bases remaining between them. From germline, CDR1 is MDHEN and CDR2 SYDVKM. The CDR3 totals 14 residues. CDR3 loop: CASSAADSSYEQYV. In DNA form, the CDR3 reads TGTGCCAGCAGTGCAGCGGATAGCTCCTACGAGCAGTACGTC.

This rearrangement joins TRBV4-3 to TRBJ2-1; 9 bases match TRBD1. The CDR3 runs 15 residues. V dropped 6 bases and J dropped 5; count of bases not matched to a gene: 8. Germline CDR1 and CDR2: LGHNA and YSLEER. CDR3 residues: CASSDTGGTDNEQFF. CDR3 nucleotides: TGCGCCAGCAGTGACACAGGGGGCACAGACAATGAGCAGTTCTTC.

In DNA form, the CDR3 reads TGCAGCGTTGCCCGGGAGGCTAACTATGGCTACACCTTC. Protein product: CSVAREANYGYTF. The chain uses TRBV29-1 and TRBJ1-2; D uncertain. Trimming cost V 4 bases and J 0 bases, with 9 bases left between them. Germline V gene data show CDR1 as SQVTM and CDR2 as ANQGSEA. This CDR3 has 13 residues.

J is TRBJ2-1 and V is TRBV20-1; a weak D match, TRBD2 (6 bases). The CDR3 sequence is 15 residues long. Germline V gene data show CDR1 as DFQATT and CDR2 as SNEGSKA (reference sequence). The CDR3 protein is CSRYPQDSGHNEQFF. DNA of the CDR3: TGCAGCCGTTACCCCCAGGATAGCGGCCACAATGAGCAGTTCTTC.

This chain connects TRBV6-5 to TRBJ2-1; perhaps TRBD1 as D (6 bases). Germline values: CDR1 MNHEY, CDR2 SVGAGI. There are 15 residues in the CDR3. V lost 6 bases to trimming and J lost 7 bases, with 19 bases between them. The CDR3 DNA reads TGTGCCAGCAGCCGCCCGGCGTCAGGGGTGAATGAGCAGTTCTTC. It encodes CASSRPASGVNEQFF.

This chain links TRBV23-1 with TRBJ2-7; TRBD1 might be the D (6 bases). TRBV23-1 is labeled an ORF, and its function is uncertain. The CDR3 loop spans 14 amino acids. V lost 3 bases, J lost 11 bases, and 20 bases lay in between. The CDR3 here is CASSQSQGTYGKYF. The CDR3 DNA reads TGCGCCAGCAGTCAGAGCCAGGGGACGTACGGCAAGTACTTC.